Included here is one T cell receptor (beta chain) sequence, with context. The data stem from a study of Ad26.COV2.S vaccination and SARS-CoV-2 variants. Assay: immunoSEQ multiplex PCR; the TCRdb copy retains only in-frame clones and omits some. The profile shows 380,000 or so clones, 70% to 90% of them singletons. Treatment in this sample: around 19 received Ad26.COV2.S at low or high dose, single or two shots; a few received placebo; per-sample allocation not given. Day 63 after the first injection of vaccine or placebo was the sampling time. Its platform was an Ad26 vector, and its expressed antigen was Wuhan-strain SARS-CoV-2 spike. Germline V gives CDR1 LGHNA, CDR2 YSLEER. CDR3 size: 16 residues. V trimming: 4 bases; J trimming: 5 bases; junction bases outside the gene matches: 9.

The source material was peripheral blood, sampled in a trial of Ad26.COV2.S vaccine versus placebo. V gene TRBV4-3 combines with J gene TRBJ2-3; 10 nucleotides match TRBD2. The receptor was isolated from a person between 18 and 59 years old who received the Ad26.COV2.S COVID-19 vaccine or a placebo. CDR3 loop: CASSRLSGGLGDTQYF. CDR3 coding DNA: TGCGCCAGCAGCCGCCTTAGCGGGGGGCTGGGAGATACGCAGTATTTT.